The present T cell receptor (beta chain) was sequenced within a study of regulatory T cells in long-lasting Graves disease. Many counts were recorded for this clonotype. V shed 7 bases and J 2 bases; nucleotides not matched to a gene: 5. CDR1 MDHEN and CDR2 SYDVKM come from the germline V gene. CDR3 length: 15 amino acids. Time point: persistent/refractory GD, antithyroid drugs over 5 years with positive TRAb. The TCR library was made from RNA extracted from PBMCs. Through Arm-PCR of CDR3 regions and iRepertoire HTBI primers, TCR beta libraries were built. TCRdb reprocessed the multiplex PCR reads with MiXCR, giving one entry per CDR3 protein. In the table there are roughly 400,000 distinct CDR3 sequences, roughly 23% of which are singletons.

The source material was peripheral blood mononuclear cells (PBMCs), sampled when the disease was refractory, from a patient treated with antithyroid drugs. The chain joins TRBV28 to TRBJ1-5; 10 bases fit TRBD1. The receptor was isolated from a female donor with Graves disease. For the CDR3, the DNA is TGTGCCAGCACCGGGACAGGGGTTGGCAATCAGCCCCAGCATTTT. This codes for CASTGTGVGNQPQHF.